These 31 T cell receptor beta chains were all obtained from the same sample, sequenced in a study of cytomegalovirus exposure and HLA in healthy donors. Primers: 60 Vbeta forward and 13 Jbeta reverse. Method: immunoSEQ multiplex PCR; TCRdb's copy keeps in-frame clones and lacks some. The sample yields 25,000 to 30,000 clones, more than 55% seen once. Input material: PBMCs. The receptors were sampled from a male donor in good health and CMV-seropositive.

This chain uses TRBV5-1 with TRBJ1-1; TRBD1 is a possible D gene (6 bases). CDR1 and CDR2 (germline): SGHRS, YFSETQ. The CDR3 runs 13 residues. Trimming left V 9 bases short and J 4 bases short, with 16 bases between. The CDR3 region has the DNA TGCGCCACTTCGACAGGTTTGGGCACTGAAGCTTTCTTT. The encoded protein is CATSTGLGTEAFF.

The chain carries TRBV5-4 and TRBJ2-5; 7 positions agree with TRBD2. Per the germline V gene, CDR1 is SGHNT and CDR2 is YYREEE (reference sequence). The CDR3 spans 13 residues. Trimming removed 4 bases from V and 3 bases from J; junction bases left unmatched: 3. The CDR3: CASSALAEETQYF. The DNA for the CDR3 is TGTGCCAGCAGCGCTCTAGCGGAAGAGACCCAGTACTTC. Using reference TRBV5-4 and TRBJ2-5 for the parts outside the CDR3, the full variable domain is ETGVTQSPTHLIKTRGQQVTLRCSSQSGHNTVSWYQQALGQGPQFIFQYYREEENGRGNFPPRFSGLQFPNYSSELNVNALELDDSALYLCASSALAEETQYFGPGTRLLVL.

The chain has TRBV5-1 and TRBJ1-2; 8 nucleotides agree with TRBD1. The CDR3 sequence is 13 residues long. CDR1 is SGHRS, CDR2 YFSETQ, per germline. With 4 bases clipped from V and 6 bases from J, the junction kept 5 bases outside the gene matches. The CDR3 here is CASSRDRRDGYTF. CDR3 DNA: TGCGCCAGCAGCCGGGACAGGAGGGATGGCTACACCTTC.

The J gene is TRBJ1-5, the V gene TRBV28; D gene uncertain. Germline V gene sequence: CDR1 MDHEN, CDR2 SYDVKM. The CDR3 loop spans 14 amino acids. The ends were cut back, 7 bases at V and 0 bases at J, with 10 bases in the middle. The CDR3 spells CASTVEFSNQPQHF. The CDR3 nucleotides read TGTGCCAGCACCGTAGAATTTAGCAATCAGCCCCAGCATTTT. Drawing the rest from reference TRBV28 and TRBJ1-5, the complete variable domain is DVKVTQSSRYLVKRTGEKVFLECVQDMDHENMFWYRQDPGLGLRLIYFSYDVKMKEKGDIPEGYSVSREKKERFSLILESASTNQTSMYLCASTVEFSNQPQHFGDGTRLSIL.

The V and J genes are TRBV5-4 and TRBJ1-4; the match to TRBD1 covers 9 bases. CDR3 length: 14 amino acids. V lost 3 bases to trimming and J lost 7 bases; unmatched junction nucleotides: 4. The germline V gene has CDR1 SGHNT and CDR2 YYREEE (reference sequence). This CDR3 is CASSSGTGFEKLFF. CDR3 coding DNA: TGTGCCAGCAGCTCCGGGACAGGGTTTGAAAAACTGTTTTTT.

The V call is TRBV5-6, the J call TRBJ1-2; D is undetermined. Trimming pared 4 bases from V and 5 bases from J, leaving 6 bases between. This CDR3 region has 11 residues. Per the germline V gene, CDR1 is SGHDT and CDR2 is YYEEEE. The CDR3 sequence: CASSRGYGYTF. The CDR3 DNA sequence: TGTGCCAGCAGCCGGGGATATGGCTACACCTTC.

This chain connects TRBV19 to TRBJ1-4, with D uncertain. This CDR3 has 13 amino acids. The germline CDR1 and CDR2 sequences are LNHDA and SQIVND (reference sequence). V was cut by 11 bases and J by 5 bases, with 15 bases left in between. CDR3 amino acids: CASKERNNEKLFF. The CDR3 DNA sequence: TGTGCCTCCAAGGAGCGGAACAATGAAAAACTGTTTTTT.

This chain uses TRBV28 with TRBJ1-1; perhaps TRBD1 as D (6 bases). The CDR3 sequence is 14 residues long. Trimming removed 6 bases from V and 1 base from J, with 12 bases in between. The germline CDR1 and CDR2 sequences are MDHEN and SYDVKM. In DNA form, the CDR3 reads TGTGCCAGCAGATATGAGACAGGGAACACTGAAGCTTTCTTT. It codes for CASRYETGNTEAFF.

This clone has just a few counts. The CDR3 protein is CASSGNSGVTDTQYF. The CDR3 coding sequence is TGTGCCAGCAGCGGGAATAGCGGGGTCACAGATACGCAGTATTTT. The chain employs TRBV9 and TRBJ2-3; 8 nucleotides line up with TRBD2. With V trimmed by 3 bases and J by 2 bases, 5 bases remained unmatched. CDR3 length equals 15 residues. Germline V CDR1 and CDR2: SGDLS, YYNGEE.

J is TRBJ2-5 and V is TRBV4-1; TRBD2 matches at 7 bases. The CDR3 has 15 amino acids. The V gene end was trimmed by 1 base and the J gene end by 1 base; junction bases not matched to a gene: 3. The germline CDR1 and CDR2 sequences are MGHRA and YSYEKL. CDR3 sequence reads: CASSQGREGQETQYF. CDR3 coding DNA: TGCGCCAGCAGCCAAGGGAGGGAGGGCCAAGAGACCCAGTACTTC.

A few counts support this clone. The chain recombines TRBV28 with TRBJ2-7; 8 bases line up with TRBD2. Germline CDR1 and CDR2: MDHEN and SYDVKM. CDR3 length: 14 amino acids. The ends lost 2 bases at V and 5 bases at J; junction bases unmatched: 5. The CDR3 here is CASSLLIAGNEQYF. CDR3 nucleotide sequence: TGTGCCAGCAGTTTACTTATAGCGGGGAACGAGCAGTACTTC.

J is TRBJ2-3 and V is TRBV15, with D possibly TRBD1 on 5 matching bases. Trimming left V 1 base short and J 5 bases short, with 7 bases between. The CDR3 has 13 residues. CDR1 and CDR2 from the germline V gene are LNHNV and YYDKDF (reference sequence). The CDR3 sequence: CATSRAQGDTQYF. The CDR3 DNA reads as TGTGCCACCAGCAGAGCTCAGGGAGATACGCAGTATTTT.

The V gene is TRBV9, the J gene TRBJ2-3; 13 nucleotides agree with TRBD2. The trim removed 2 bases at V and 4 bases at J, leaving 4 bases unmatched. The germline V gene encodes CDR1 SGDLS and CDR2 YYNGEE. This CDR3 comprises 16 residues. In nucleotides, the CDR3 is TGTGCCAGCAGCGTCAGGACTAGCGGGGGCCCAGATACGCAGTATTTT. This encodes CASSVRTSGGPDTQYF.

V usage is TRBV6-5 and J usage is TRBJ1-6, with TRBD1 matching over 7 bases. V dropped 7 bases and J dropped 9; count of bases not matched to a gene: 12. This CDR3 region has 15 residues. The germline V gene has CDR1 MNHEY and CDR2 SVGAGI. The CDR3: CASNLQQGFGSPLHF. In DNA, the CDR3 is TGTGCCAGCAATCTCCAACAGGGGTTTGGTTCACCCCTCCACTTT.

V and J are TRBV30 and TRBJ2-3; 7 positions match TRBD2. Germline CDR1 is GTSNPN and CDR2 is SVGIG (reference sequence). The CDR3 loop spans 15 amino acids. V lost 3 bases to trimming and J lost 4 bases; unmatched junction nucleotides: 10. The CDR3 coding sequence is TGTGCCTGGAGGGGTGGTCTAGCGGCCCCAGATACGCAGTATTTT. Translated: CAWRGGLAAPDTQYF.

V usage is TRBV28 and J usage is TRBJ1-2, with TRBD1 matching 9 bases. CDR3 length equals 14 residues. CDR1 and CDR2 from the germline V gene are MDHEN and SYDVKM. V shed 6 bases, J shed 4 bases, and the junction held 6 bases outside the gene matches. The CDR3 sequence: CASRSTGGGYGYTF. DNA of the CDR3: TGTGCCAGCAGGTCGACAGGGGGAGGCTATGGCTACACCTTC.

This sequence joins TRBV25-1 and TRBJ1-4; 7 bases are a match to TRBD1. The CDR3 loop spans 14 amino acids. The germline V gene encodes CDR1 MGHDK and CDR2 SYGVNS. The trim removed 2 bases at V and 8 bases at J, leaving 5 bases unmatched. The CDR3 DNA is TGTGCCAGCAGTGAAACAGGGGTCGGGGAAAAACTGTTTTTT. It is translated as CASSETGVGEKLFF.

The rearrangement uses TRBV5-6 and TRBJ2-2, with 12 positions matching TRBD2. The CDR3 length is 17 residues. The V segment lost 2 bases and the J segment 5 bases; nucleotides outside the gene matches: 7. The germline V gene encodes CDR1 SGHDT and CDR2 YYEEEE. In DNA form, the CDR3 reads TGTGCCAGCAGCTTTCTAGCGGGGGGGCCGGGAACCGGGGAGCTGTTTTTT. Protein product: CASSFLAGGPGTGELFF.

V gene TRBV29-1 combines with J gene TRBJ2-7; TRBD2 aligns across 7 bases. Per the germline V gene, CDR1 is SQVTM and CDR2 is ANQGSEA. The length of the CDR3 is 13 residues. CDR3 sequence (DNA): TGCAGTGGAGGAGGGCGGGAGCCCTACGAGCAGTACTTC. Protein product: CSGGGREPYEQYF.

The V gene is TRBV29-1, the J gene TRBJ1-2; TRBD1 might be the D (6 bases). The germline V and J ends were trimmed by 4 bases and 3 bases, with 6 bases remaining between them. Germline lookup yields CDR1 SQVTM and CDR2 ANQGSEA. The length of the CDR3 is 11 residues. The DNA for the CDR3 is TGCAGCGTTGCAGGGGACTATGGCTACACCTTC. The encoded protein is CSVAGDYGYTF. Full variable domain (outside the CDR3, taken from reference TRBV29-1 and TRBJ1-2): SAVISQKPSRDICQRGTSLTIQCQVDSQVTMMFWYRQQPGQSLTLIATANQGSEATYESGFVIDKFPISRPNLTFSTLTVSNMSPEDSSIYLCSVAGDYGYTFGSGTRLTVV.

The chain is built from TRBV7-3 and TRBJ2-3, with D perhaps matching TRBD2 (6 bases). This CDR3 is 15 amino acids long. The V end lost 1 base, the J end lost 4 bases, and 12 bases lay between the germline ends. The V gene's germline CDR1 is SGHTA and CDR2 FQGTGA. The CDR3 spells CASSLISGSPDTQYF. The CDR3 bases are TGTGCCAGCAGCTTAATTTCCGGGAGCCCAGATACGCAGTATTTT.

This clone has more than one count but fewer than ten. CDR3 bases: TGCGCCAGCAGCCAAGGCACAGGAGTCTACAATCAGCCCCAGCATTTT. Translated, it gives CASSQGTGVYNQPQHF. The V call is TRBV4-1, the J call TRBJ1-5; D perhaps matches TRBD1 (5 bases). This CDR3 region has 16 residues. Trimming cost V 1 base and J 3 bases, with 13 bases left between them. CDR1 is MGHRA and CDR2 is YSYEKL in the germline V gene.

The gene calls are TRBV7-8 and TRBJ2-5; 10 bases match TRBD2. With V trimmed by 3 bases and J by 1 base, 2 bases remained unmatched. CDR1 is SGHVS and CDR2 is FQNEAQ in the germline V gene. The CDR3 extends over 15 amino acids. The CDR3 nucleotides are TGTGCCAGCAGCTTTGAGCGGGAGGGCCAAGAGACCCAGTACTTC. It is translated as CASSFEREGQETQYF.

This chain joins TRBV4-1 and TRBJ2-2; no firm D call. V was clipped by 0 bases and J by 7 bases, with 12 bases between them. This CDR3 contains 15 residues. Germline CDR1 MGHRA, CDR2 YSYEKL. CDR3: CASSQDYTNDGELFF. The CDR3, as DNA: TGCGCCAGCAGCCAAGATTACACAAATGACGGGGAGCTGTTTTTT.

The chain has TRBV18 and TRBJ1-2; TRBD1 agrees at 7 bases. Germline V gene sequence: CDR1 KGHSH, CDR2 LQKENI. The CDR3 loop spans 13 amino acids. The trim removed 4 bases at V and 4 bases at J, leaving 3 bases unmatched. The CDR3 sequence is CASSRDSLYGYTF. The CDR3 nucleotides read TGTGCCAGCTCACGGGACAGCCTCTATGGCTACACCTTC.

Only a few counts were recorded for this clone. CDR3: CASSTAGTGAGELFF. CDR3 sequence (DNA): TGTGCCAGCAGTACCGCCGGGACAGGGGCCGGGGAGCTGTTTTTT. The J gene is TRBJ2-2, the V gene TRBV6-1; TRBD1 aligns across 10 bases. The V gene's germline CDR1 is MNHNS and CDR2 SASEGT. The CDR3 has 15 residues. Trimming cost V 5 bases and J 6 bases; bases outside gene matches: 6.

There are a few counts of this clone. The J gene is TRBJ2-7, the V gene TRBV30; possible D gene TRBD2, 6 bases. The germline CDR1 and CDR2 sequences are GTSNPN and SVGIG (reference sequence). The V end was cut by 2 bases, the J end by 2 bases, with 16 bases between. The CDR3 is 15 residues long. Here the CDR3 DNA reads TGTGCCTGGAGTCCTTACATTAGCGGAGCCTACGAGCAGTACTTC. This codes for CAWSPYISGAYEQYF.

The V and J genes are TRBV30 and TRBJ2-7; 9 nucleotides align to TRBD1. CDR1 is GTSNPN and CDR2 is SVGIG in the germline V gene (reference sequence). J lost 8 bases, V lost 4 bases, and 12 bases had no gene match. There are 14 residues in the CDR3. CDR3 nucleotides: TGTGCCTGGACAAGGGGGACAGGGAGTATACAGCAGTACTTC. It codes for CAWTRGTGSIQQYF.

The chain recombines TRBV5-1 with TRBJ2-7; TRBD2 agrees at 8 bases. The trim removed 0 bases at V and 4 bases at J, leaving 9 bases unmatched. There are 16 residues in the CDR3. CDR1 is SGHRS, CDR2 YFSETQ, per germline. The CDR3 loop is CASSLGSGGARYEQYF. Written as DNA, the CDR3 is TGCGCCAGCAGCTTGGGCTCGGGGGGGGCGAGGTACGAGCAGTACTTC.

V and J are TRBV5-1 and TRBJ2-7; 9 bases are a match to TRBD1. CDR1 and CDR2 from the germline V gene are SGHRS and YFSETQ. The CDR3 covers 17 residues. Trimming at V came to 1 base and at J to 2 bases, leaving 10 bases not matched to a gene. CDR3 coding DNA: TGCGCCAGCAGCTTGTCGTCCCCCCGACAGGGGGCCTACGAGCAGTACTTC. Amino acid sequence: CASSLSSPRQGAYEQYF.

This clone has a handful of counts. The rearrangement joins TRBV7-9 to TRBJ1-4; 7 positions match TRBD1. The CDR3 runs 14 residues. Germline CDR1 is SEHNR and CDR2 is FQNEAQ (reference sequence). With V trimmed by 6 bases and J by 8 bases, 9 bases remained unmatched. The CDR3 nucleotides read TGTGCCAGCAGTTCCACAGGGGCGGGGGAAAAACTGTTTTTT. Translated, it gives CASSSTGAGEKLFF.